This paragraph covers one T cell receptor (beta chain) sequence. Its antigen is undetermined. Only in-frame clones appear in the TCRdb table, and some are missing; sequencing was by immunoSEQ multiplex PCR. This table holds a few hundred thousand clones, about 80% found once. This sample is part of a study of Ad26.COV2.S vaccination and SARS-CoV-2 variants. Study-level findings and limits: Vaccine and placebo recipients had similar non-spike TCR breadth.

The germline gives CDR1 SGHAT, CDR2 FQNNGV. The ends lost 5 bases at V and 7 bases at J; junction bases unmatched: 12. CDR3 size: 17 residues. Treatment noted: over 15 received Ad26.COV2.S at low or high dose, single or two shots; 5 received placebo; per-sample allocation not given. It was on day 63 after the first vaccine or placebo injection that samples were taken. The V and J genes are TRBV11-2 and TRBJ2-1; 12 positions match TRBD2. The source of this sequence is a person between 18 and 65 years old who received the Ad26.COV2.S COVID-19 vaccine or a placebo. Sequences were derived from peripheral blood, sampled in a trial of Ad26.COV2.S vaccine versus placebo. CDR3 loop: CASSLPKTSGSGNEQFF. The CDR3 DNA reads TGTGCCAGCAGCCTCCCCAAGACTAGCGGGAGCGGTAATGAGCAGTTCTTC.